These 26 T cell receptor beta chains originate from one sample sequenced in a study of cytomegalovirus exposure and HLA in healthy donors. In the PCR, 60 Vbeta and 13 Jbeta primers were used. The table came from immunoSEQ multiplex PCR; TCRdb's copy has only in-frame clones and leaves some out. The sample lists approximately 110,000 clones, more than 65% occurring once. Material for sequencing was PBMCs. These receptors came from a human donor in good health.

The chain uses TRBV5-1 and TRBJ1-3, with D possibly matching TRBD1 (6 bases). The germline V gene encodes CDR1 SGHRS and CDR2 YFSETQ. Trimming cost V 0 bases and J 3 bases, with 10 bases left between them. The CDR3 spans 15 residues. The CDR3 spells CASSLANRVGNTIYF. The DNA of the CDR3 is TGCGCCAGCAGCTTGGCGAACAGGGTTGGAAACACCATATATTTT.

The chain's CDR3 is CALDRETQYF. The CDR3, as DNA: TGTGCCCTGGACAGAGAGACCCAGTACTTC. The chain couples TRBV2 to TRBJ2-5; perhaps TRBD1 as D (6 bases). Trimming pared 11 bases from V and 4 bases from J, leaving 8 bases between. Per the germline V gene, CDR1 is SNHLY and CDR2 is FYNNEI. CDR3 length equals 10 residues.

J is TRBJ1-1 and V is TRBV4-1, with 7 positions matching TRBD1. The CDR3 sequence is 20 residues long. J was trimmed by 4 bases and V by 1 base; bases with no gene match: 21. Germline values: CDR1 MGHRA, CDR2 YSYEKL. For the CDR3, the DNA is TGCGCCAGCAGCCAAGCCTCTACAGGGTTGACGAACCAGGGGGGCACTGAAGCTTTCTTT. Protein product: CASSQASTGLTNQGGTEAFF.

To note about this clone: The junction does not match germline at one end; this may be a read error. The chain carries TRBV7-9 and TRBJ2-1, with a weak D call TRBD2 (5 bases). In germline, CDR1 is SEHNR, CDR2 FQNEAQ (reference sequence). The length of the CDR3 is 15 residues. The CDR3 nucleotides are TGTTCCAGCAGCTTGACGGGAAGCTCCTACAATGAGCAGTTCTTC. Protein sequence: CSSSLTGSSYNEQFF. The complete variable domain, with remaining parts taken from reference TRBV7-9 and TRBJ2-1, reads DTGVSQNPRHKITKRGQNVTFRCDPISEHNRLYWYRQTLGQGPEFLTYFQNEAQLEKSRLLSDRFSAERPKGSFSTLEIQRTEQGDSAMYLCSSSLTGSSYNEQFFGPGTRLTVL.

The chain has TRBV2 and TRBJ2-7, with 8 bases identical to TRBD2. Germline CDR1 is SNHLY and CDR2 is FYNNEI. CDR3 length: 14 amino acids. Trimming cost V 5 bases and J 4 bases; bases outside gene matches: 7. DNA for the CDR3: TGTGCCAGCAGTACTACTAGCGGAAAATACGAGCAGTACTTC. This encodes CASSTTSGKYEQYF.

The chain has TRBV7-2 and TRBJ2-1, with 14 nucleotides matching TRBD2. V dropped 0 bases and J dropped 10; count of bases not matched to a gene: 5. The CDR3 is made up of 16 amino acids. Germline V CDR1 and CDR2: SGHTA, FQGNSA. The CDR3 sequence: CASSLATGTSGREQFF. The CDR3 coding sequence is TGTGCCAGCAGCTTAGCGACCGGGACTAGCGGGAGAGAGCAGTTCTTC.

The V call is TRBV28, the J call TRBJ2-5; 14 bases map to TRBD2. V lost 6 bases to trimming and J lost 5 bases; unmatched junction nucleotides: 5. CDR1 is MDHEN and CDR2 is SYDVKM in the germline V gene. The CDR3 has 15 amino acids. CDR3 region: CASRGLAGGEETQYF. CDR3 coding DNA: TGTGCCAGCAGAGGACTAGCGGGAGGTGAGGAGACCCAGTACTTC.

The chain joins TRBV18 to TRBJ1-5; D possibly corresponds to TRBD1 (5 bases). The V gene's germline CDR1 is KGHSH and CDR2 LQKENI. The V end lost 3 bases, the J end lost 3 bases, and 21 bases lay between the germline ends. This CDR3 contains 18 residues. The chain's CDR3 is CASSPVGLTGGSNQPQHF. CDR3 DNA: TGTGCCAGCTCACCTGTAGGACTCACCGGGGGGTCCAATCAGCCCCAGCATTTT. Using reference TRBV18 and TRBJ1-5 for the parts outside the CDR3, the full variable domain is NAGVMQNPRHLVRRRGQEARLRCSPMKGHSHVYWYRQLPEEGLKFMVYLQKENIIDESGMPKERFSAEFPKEGPSILRIQQVVRGDSAAYFCASSPVGLTGGSNQPQHFGDGTRLSIL.

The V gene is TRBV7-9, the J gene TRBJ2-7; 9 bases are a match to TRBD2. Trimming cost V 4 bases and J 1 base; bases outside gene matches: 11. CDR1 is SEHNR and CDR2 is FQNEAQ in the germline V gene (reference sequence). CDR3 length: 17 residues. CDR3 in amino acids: CASSSVRGRAGSYEQYF. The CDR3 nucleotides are TGTGCCAGCAGCTCGGTCCGCGGGAGGGCCGGGTCCTACGAGCAGTACTTC.

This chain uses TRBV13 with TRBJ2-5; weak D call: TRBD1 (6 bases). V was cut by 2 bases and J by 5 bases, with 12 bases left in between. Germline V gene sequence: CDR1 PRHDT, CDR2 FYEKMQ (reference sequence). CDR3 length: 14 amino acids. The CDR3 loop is CASSLLTGSETQYF. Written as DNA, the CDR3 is TGTGCCAGCAGCTTACTGACAGGTTCGGAGACCCAGTACTTC.

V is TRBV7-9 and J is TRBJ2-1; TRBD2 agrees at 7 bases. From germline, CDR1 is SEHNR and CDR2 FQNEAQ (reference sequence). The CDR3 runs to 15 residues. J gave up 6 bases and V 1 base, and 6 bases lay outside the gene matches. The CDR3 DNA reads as TGTGCCAGCAGCTTAGTAGGATCGGGGGGCAATGAGCAGTTCTTC. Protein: CASSLVGSGGNEQFF.

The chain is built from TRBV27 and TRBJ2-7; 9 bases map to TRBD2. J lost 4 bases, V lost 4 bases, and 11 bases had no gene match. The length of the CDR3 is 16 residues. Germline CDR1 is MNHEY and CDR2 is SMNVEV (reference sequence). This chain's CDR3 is CASSSDPPTSGYEQYF. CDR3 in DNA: TGTGCCAGCAGTTCTGACCCCCCGACTAGCGGTTACGAGCAGTACTTC.

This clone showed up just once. The CDR3 DNA reads as TGCGCCAGCACTAAGAGCTCTGGGGCCAACGTCCTGACTTTC. Translation: CASTKSSGANVLTF. This chain uses TRBV10-2 with TRBJ2-6; D is ambiguous. V was clipped by 7 bases and J by 0 bases, with 7 bases between them. The CDR3 loop spans 14 amino acids. Germline CDR1 is WSHSY and CDR2 is SAAADI.

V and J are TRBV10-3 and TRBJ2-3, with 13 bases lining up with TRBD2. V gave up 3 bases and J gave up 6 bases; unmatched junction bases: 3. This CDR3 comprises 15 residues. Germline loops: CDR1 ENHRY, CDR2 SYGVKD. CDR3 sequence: CAISELAGGVDTQYF. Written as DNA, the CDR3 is TGTGCCATCAGTGAACTAGCGGGAGGGGTGGATACGCAGTATTTT.

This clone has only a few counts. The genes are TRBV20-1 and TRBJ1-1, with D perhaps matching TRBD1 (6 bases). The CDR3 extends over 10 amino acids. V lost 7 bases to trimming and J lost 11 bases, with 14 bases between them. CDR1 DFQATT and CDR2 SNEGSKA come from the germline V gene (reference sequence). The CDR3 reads CSVSRDNAFF. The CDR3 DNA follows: TGCAGTGTTAGCCGGGACAACGCTTTCTTT.

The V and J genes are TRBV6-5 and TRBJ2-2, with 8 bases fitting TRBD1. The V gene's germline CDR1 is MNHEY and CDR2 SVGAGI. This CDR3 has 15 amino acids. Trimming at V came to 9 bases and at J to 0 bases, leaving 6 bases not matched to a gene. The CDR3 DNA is TGTGCCAGTTACAGGGGGACAACGAACACCGGGGAGCTGTTTTTT. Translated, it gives CASYRGTTNTGELFF.

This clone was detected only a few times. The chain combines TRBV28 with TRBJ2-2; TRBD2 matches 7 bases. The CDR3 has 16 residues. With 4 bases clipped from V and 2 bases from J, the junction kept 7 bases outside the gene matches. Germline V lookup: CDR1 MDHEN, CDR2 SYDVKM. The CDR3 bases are TGTGCCAGCAGTTCGCCCAGCGGGACCAACACCGGGGAGCTGTTTTTT. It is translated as CASSSPSGTNTGELFF.

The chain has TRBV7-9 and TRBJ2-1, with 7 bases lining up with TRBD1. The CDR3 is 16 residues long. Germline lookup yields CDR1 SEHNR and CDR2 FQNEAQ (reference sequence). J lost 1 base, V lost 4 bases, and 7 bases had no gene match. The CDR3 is CASSSRQGRSYNEQFF. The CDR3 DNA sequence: TGTGCCAGCAGCTCAAGACAGGGTCGTTCCTACAATGAGCAGTTCTTC. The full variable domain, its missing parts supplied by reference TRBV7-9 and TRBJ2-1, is DTGVSQNPRHKITKRGQNVTFRCDPISEHNRLYWYRQTLGQGPEFLTYFQNEAQLEKSRLLSDRFSAERPKGSFSTLEIQRTEQGDSAMYLCASSSRQGRSYNEQFFGPGTRLTVL.

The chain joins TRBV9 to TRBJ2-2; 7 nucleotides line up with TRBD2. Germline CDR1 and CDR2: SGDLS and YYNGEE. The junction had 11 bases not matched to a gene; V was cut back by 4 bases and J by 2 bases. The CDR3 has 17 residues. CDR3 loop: CASSRGPSGPNTGELFF. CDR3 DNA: TGTGCCAGCAGCAGAGGCCCTAGCGGACCCAACACCGGGGAGCTGTTTTTT.

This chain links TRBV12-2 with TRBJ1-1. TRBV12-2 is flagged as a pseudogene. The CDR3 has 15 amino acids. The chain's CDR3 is CASRLGEGRATEAFF. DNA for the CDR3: TGTGCAAGTCGCTTAGGGGAGGGGAGGGCCACTGAAGCTTTCTTT.

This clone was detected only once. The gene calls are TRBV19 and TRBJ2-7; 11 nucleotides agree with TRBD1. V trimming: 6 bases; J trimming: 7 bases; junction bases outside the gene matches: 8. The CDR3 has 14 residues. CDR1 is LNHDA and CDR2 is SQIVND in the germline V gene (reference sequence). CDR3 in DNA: TGTGCCAGTAGCCACCGGGACAGGGGGAGTGAGCAGTACTTC. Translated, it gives CASSHRDRGSEQYF.

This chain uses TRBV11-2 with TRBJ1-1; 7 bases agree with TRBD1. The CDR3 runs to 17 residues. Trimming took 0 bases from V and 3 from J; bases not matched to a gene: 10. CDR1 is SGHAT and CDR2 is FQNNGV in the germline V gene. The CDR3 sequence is CASSLDRWDSSDTEAFF. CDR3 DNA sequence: TGTGCCAGCAGCTTAGATAGGTGGGACAGCAGCGACACTGAAGCTTTCTTT.

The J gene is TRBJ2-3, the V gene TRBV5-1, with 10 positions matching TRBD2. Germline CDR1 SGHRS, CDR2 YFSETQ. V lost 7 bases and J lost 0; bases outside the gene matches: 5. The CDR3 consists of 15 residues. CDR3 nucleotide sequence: TGCGCCAGCTCCACTAGCGGGGTCAGCACAGATACGCAGTATTTT. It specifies CASSTSGVSTDTQYF.

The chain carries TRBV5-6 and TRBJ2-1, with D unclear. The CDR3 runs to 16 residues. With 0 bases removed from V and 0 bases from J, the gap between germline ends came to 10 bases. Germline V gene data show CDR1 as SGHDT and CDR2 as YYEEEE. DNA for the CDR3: TGTGCCAGCAGCTTGGTCAATAGCTTCTCCTACAATGAGCAGTTCTTC. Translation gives CASSLVNSFSYNEQFF. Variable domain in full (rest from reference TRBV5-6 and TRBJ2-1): DAGVTQSPTHLIKTRGQQVTLRCSPKSGHDTVSWYQQALGQGPQFIFQYYEEEERQRGNFPDRFSGHQFPNYSSELNVNALLLGDSALYLCASSLVNSFSYNEQFFGPGTRLTVL.

The chain's CDR3 is CASNPGLAGDIFSLYNEQFF. Here the CDR3 DNA reads TGTGCCAGTAATCCTGGACTAGCGGGCGACATCTTTTCCCTCTACAATGAGCAGTTCTTC. The chain has TRBV19 and TRBJ2-1; 11 bases line up with TRBD2. CDR1 and CDR2 from the germline V gene are LNHDA and SQIVND (reference sequence). The CDR3 totals 20 residues. J lost 3 bases, V lost 7 bases, and 20 bases had no gene match.

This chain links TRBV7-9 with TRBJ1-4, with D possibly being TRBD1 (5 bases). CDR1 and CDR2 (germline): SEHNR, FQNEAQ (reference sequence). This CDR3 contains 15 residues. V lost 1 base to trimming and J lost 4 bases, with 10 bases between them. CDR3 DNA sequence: TGTGCCAGCAGCTTAGGAGGGGACTTTAATGAAAAACTGTTTTTT. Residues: CASSLGGDFNEKLFF.